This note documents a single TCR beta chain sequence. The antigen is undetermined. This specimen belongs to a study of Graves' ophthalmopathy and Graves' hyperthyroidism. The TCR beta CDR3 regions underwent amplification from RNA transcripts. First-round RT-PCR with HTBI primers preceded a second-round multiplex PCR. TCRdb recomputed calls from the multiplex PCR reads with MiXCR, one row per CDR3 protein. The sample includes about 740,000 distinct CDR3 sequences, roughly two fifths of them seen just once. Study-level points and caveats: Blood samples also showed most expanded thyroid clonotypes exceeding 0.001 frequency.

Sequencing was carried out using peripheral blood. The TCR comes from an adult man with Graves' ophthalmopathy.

Written as DNA, the CDR3 is TGTGCCAGTAGCAAAGACGGACCCTACGAGCAGTACTTC. The encoded protein is CASSKDGPYEQYF. The chain has TRBV19 and TRBJ2-7; D is uncertain. CDR1 is LNHDA, CDR2 SQIVND, per germline (reference sequence). Trimming left V 6 bases short and J 2 bases short, with 11 bases between. The CDR3 has 13 amino acids.